This T cell receptor (beta chain) was sequenced for a study of human T cells and chemical hapten exposure. Across the whole study: After 6 days, upper back 0.01% DPC patch tests were scored. Alopecia areata, totalis or universalis affected patients, mainly female.

On this clonotype: The antigen is unknown.

Time point: pre-sensitization, week 0. The sample's treatment: therapeutic diphenylcyclopropenone sensitization with weekly scalp DPC. Ahead of applying each patch test, blood was sampled. TCRdb re-called the RACE reads with MiXCR, one entry per CDR3 protein. The data contain roughly 80,000 distinct CDR3 sequences, 12% to 15% of them singletons. The study, taken as a whole, reports: Expanded TCRs created a significantly greater count of big CDR3 similarity clusters than controls did.

The CDR3 has 12 residues. Germline CDR1 reads SGHAT; CDR2 reads FQNNGV. V shed 5 bases and J shed 2 bases, with 7 bases lying between them. The sequences come from whole blood, collected in connection with sensitization to the hapten diphenylcyclopropenone (DPC). This chain uses TRBV11-2 with TRBJ2-7; D gene unclear. The receptor's source is a woman in her forties or fifties with alopecia areata. Some clones in this sample may be carry-over from other donors' samples. CDR3 amino acids: CASSPNPYEQYF. In DNA, the CDR3 is TGTGCCAGCAGCCCGAACCCCTACGAGCAGTACTTC.